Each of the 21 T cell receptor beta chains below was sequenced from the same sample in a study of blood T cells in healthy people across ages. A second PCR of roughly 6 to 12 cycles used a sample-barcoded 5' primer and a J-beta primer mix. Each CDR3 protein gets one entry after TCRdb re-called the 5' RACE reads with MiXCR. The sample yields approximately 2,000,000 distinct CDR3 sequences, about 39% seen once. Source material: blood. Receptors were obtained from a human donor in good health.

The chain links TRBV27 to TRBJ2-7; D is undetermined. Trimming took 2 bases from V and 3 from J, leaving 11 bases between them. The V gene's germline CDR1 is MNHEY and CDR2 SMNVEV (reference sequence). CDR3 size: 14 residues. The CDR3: CASSLNPDYYEQYF. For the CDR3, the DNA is TGTGCCAGCAGTTTAAATCCGGATTACTACGAGCAGTACTTC.

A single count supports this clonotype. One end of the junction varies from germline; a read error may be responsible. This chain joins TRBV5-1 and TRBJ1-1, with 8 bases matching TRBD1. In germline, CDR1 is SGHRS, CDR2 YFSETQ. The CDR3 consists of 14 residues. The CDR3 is CASSLQGANIEAFF. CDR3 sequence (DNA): TGCGCCAGCAGCCTCCAGGGGGCAAACATTGAAGCTTTCTTT.

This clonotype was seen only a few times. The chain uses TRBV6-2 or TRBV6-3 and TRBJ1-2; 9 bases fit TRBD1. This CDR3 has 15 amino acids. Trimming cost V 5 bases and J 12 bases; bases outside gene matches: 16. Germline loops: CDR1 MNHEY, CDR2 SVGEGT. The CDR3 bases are TGTGCCAGCAGTGGACCGGGACAGGGTTTATTTCTACACACCTTC. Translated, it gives CASSGPGQGLFLHTF.

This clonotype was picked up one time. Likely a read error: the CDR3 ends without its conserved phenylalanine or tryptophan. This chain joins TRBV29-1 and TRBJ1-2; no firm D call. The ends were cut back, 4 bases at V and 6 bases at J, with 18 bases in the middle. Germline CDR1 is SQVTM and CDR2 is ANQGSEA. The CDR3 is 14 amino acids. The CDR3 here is CSVGFLVGRDGYTI. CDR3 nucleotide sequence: TGCAGCGTTGGGTTCTTGGTGGGGAGGGATGGCTACACCATC.

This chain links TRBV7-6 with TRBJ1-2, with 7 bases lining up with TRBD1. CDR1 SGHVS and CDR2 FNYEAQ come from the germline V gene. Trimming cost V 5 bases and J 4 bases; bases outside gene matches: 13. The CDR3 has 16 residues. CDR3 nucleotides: TGTGCCAGCAGCAAAAGCTCCACAGGGGCGGGCTATGGCTACACCTTC. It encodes CASSKSSTGAGYGYTF.

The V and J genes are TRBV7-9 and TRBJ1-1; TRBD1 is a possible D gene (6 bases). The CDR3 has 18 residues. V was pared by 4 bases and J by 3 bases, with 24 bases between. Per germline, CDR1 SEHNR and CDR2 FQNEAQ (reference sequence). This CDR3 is CASSSPAPLGSGDTEAFF. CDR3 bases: TGTGCCAGCAGCTCCCCGGCCCCTCTAGGGTCAGGGGACACTGAAGCTTTCTTT.

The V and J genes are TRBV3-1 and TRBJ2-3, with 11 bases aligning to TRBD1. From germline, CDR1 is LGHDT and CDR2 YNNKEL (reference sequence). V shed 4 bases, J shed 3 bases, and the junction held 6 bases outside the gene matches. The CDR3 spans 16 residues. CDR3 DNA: TGTGCCAGCAGCCCGGGACAGGGGGTTTCGACAGATACGCAGTATTTT. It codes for CASSPGQGVSTDTQYF.

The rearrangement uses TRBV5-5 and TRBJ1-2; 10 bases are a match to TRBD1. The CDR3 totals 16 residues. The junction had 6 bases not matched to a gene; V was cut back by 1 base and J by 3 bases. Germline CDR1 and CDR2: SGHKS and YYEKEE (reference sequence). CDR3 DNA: TGTGCCAGCAGCTTGATCGGGACAGGGGTCGACTATGGCTACACCTTC. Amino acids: CASSLIGTGVDYGYTF.

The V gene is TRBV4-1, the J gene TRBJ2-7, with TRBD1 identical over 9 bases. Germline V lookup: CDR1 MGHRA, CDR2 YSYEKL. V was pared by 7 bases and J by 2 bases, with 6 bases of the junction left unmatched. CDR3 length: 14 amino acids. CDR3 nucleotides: TGCGCCAGCACCCAGGACAGGGGAACCTACGAGCAGTACTTC. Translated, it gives CASTQDRGTYEQYF.

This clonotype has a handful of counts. The CDR3 sequence: CASSLQGRVDSPLHF. Here the CDR3 DNA reads TGTGCCAGCAGCTTACAGGGGAGGGTGGATTCACCCCTCCACTTT. The gene calls are TRBV9 and TRBJ1-6; 7 bases fit TRBD1. The CDR3 spans 15 residues. V lost 4 bases, J lost 8 bases, and 9 bases stayed unmatched. The germline V gene encodes CDR1 SGDLS and CDR2 YYNGEE.

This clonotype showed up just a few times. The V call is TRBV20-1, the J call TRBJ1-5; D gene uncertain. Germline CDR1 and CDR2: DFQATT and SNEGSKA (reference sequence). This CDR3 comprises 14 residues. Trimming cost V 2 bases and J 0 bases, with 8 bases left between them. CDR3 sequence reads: CSARIHLSNQPQHF. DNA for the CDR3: TGCAGTGCTAGAATACACCTTAGCAATCAGCCCCAGCATTTT.

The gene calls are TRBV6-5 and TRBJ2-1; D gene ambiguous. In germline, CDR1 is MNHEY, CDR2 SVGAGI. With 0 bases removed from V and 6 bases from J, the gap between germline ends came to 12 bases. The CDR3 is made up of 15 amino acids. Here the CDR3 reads CASSYSFTWANEQFF. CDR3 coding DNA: TGTGCCAGCAGTTACTCGTTTACTTGGGCCAATGAGCAGTTCTTC.

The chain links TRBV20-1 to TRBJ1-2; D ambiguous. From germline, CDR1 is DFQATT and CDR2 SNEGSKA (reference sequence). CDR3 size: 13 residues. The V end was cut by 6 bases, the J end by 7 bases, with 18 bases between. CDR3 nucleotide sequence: TGCAGTGCCAGGCCAGCCGCGACGGGTGGCTACACCTTC. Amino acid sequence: CSARPAATGGYTF.

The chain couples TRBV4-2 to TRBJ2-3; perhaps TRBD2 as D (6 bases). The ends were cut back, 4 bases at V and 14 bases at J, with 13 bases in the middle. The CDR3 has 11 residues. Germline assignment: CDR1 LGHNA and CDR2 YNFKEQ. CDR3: CASSRGGEAYF. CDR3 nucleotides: TGTGCCAGCAGCCGTGGCGGGGAAGCGTATTTT.

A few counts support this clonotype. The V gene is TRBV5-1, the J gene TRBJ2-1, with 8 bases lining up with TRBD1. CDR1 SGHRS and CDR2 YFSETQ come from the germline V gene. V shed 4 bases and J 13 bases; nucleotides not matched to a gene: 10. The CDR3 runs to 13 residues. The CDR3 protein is CASSMEGRGLQFF. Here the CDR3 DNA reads TGCGCCAGCAGCATGGAGGGCAGGGGGCTCCAGTTCTTC.

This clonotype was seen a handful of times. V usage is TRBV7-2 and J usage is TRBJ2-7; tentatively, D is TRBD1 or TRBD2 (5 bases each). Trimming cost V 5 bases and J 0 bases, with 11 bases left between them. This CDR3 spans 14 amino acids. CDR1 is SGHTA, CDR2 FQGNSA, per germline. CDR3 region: CASSRDDSSYEQYF. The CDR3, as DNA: TGTGCCAGCAGCCGGGATGACAGCTCCTACGAGCAGTACTTC.

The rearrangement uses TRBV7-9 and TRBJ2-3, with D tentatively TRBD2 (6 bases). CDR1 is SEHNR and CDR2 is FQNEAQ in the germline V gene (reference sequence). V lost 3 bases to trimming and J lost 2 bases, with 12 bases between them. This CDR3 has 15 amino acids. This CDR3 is CASSFLSGFTDTQYF. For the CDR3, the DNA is TGTGCCAGCAGCTTTTTGAGCGGGTTCACAGATACGCAGTATTTT.

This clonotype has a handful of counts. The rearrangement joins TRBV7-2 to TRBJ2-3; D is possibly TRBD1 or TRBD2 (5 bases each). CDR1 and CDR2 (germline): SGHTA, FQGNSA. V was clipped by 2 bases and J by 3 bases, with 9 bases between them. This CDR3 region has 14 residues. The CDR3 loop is CASSLTWGTDTQYF. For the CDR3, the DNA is TGTGCCAGCAGCTTAACTTGGGGGACAGATACGCAGTATTTT.

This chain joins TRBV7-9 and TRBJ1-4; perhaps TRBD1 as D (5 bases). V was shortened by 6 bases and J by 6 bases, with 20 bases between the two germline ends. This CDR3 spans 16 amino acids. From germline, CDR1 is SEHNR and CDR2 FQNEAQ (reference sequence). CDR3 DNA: TGTGCCAGCAGTCCCCTGCAGGGATCGGGGCATGAAAAACTGTTTTTT. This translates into CASSPLQGSGHEKLFF.

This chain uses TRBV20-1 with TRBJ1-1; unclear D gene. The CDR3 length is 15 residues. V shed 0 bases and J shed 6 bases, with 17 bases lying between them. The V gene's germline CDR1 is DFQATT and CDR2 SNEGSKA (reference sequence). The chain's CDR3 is CSARELINPLPEAFF. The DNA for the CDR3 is TGCAGTGCTAGAGAGTTGATTAATCCGCTCCCTGAAGCTTTCTTT.

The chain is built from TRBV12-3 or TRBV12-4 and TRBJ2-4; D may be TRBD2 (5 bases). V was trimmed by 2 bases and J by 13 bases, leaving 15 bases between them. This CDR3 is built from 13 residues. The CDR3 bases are TGTGCCAGCAGTTTATCGGGGTGGGGAGAGCAGTACTTC. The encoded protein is CASSLSGWGEQYF.